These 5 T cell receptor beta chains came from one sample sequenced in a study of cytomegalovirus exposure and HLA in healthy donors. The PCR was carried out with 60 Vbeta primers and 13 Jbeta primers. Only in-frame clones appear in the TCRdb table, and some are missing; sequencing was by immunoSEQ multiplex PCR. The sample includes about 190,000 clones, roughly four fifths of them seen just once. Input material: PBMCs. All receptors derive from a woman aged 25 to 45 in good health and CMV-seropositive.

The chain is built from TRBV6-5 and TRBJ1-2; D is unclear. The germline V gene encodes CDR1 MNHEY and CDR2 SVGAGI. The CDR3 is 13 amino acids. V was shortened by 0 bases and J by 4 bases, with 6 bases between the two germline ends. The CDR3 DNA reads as TGTGCCAGCAGTTACTCGTCCATCTATGGCTACACCTTC. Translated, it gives CASSYSSIYGYTF.

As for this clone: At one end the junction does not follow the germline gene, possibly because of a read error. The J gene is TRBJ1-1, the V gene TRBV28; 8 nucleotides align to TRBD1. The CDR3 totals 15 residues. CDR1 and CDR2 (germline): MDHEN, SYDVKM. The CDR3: CASSLWTGRNTEAFF. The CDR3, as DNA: TGTGCCAGCAGTCTATGGACAGGGAGAAACACTGAAGCTTTCTTT. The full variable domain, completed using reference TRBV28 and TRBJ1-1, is DVKVTQSSRYLVKRTGEKVFLECVQDMDHENMFWYRQDPGLGLRLIYFSYDVKMKEKGDIPEGYSVSREKKERFSLILESASTNQTSMYLCASSLWTGRNTEAFFGQGTRLTVV.

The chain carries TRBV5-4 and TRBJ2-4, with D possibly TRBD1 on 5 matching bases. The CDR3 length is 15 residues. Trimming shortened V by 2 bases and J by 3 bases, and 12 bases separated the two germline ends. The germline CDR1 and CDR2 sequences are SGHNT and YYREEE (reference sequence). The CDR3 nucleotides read TGTGCCAGCAGCTTTTCCTGGGGCGACAAAAACATTCAGTACTTC. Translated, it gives CASSFSWGDKNIQYF.

For the CDR3, the DNA is TGCGCCAGCAGCTGGGGACAGTCTGGAAACACCATATATTTT. Translation: CASSWGQSGNTIYF. The J gene is TRBJ1-3, the V gene TRBV5-1, with 7 bases identical to TRBD1. V dropped 3 bases and J dropped 1; count of bases not matched to a gene: 1. CDR3 length equals 14 residues. Per the germline V gene, CDR1 is SGHRS and CDR2 is YFSETQ.

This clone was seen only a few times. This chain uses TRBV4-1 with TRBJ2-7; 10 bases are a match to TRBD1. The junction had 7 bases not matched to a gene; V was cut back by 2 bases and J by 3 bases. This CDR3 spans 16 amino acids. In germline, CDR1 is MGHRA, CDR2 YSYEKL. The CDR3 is CASSQLIGTGDYEQYF. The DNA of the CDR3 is TGCGCCAGCAGCCAATTAATCGGGACAGGGGACTACGAGCAGTACTTC.